The next 32 T cell receptor beta chains were all read from a single sample in a study of T cells after yellow fever vaccination. TCRdb re-derived calls from the 5' RACE reads in MiXCR, one entry per CDR3 protein. The sample shows under 200,000 distinct CDR3 sequences, less than 9% of them seen only once. The source was CD4+ T cells sorted from PBMCs, collected 4 to 6 days after the first yellow fever vaccination. These receptors were taken from a man aged 18 to 30 who received the YFV17D yellow fever vaccine.

This clonotype was counted many times. The genes are TRBV3-1 and TRBJ2-4, with a tentative D call TRBD1 (6 bases). Per germline, CDR1 LGHDT and CDR2 YNNKEL (reference sequence). The V end lost 4 bases, the J end lost 1 base, and 11 bases lay between the germline ends. The CDR3 contains 15 residues. Here the CDR3 reads CASSPAQGAKNIQYF. CDR3 sequence (DNA): TGTGCCAGCAGCCCGGCTCAGGGGGCCAAAAACATTCAGTACTTC. The full variable domain, its missing parts supplied by reference TRBV3-1 and TRBJ2-4, is DTAVSQTPKYLVTQMGNDKSIKCEQNLGHDTMYWYKQDSKKFLKIMFSYNNKELIINETVPNRFSPKSPDKAHLNLHINSLELGDSAVYFCASSPAQGAKNIQYFGAGTRLSVL.

This clonotype was seen only a few times. The rearrangement uses TRBV12-3 or TRBV12-4 and TRBJ2-5; 8 nucleotides align to TRBD1. J gave up 2 bases and V 4 bases, and 6 bases lay outside the gene matches. This CDR3 region has 15 residues. CDR3 region: CASSSRGTGQETQYF. In DNA, the CDR3 is TGTGCCAGCAGTTCCCGCGGGACAGGACAAGAGACCCAGTACTTC.

This clonotype has at least ten counts. V gene TRBV28 combines with J gene TRBJ2-7; the D gene is possibly TRBD1 (5 bases). The ends were cut back, 6 bases at V and 2 bases at J, with 17 bases in the middle. Germline V gene data show CDR1 as MDHEN and CDR2 as SYDVKM. The CDR3 loop spans 15 amino acids. The CDR3 bases are TGTGCCAGCAGGGGGCGGACGGAATTTACCTACGAGCAGTACGTC. This translates into CASRGRTEFTYEQYV.

The gene calls are TRBV15 and TRBJ1-2, with 8 bases that match TRBD1. Trimming at V came to 2 bases and at J to 1 base, leaving 6 bases not matched to a gene. Germline V lookup: CDR1 LNHNV, CDR2 YYDKDF (reference sequence). The CDR3 totals 16 residues. The DNA of the CDR3 is TGTGCCACCAGCAGAACCGGACAGGGTGATAACTATGGCTACACCTTC. Its translation: CATSRTGQGDNYGYTF.

This clonotype was found many times. The chain carries TRBV7-2 and TRBJ2-1, with D possibly matching TRBD1 (6 bases). V was clipped by 1 base and J by 8 bases, with 12 bases between them. Germline V CDR1 and CDR2: SGHTA, FQGNSA. The CDR3 loop spans 14 amino acids. The CDR3 DNA follows: TGTGCCAGCAGCTTAGTCAGGGGTGTGGATGAGCAGTTCTTC. Translation: CASSLVRGVDEQFF.

This clonotype has a count of ten or more. The chain has TRBV7-2 and TRBJ2-7, with D perhaps assigned TRBD1 or TRBD2 (5 bases each). Per the germline V gene, CDR1 is SGHTA and CDR2 is FQGNSA. V was pared by 5 bases and J by 6 bases, with 11 bases between. The CDR3 spans 12 residues. For the CDR3, the DNA is TGTGCCAGCAGCCCCTGGGACGGCGAGCAGTACTTC. Protein: CASSPWDGEQYF.

The chain combines TRBV7-9 with TRBJ2-1, with a tentative D call TRBD2 (6 bases). Germline loops: CDR1 SEHNR, CDR2 FQNEAQ (reference sequence). The CDR3 has 10 residues. V lost 8 bases and J 14 bases, leaving 13 bases between the germline ends. As DNA, the CDR3 is TGTGCCAGCCTAGGCGAGCGGGAGTTCTTC. Protein: CASLGEREFF.

This clonotype was picked up many times. The chain employs TRBV4-3 and TRBJ2-7; 11 positions match TRBD1. This CDR3 is built from 15 residues. Trimming took 0 bases from V and 3 from J; bases not matched to a gene: 1. Germline V gene data show CDR1 as LGHNA and CDR2 as YSLEER. Here the CDR3 DNA reads TGCGCCAGCAGCCAAGAGGGGACAGGGGGCTACGAGCAGTACTTC. Residues: CASSQEGTGGYEQYF.

This clonotype was counted a few times. The chain joins TRBV15 to TRBJ2-1; TRBD2 might be the D (5 bases). V dropped 4 bases and J dropped 10 bases, with 14 bases sitting between them. Germline CDR1 and CDR2: LNHNV and YYDKDF (reference sequence). The CDR3 is made up of 13 amino acids. The CDR3 region has the DNA TGTGCCACCAGCAAACCTAGGTCGGGGGAGCAGTTCTTC. This codes for CATSKPRSGEQFF. Full variable domain (missing parts from reference TRBV15 and TRBJ2-1): DAMVIQNPRYQVTQFGKPVTLSCSQTLNHNVMYWYQQKSSQAPKLLFHYYDKDFNNEADTPDNFQSRRPNTSFCFLDIRSPGLGDTAMYLCATSKPRSGEQFFGPGTRLTVL.

The chain couples TRBV20-1 to TRBJ2-3; 8 nucleotides match TRBD2. V dropped 7 bases and J dropped 6; count of bases not matched to a gene: 9. Germline CDR1 reads DFQATT; CDR2 reads SNEGSKA (reference sequence). CDR3 length: 13 residues. The DNA of the CDR3 is TGCAGTGTTTTTCGGGGGGGCATGGATACGCAGTATTTT. It encodes CSVFRGGMDTQYF.

This CDR3 is CSATGQGNQPQHF. CDR3 DNA: TGCAGTGCTACGGGACAGGGAAATCAGCCCCAGCATTTT. This rearrangement joins TRBV20-1 to TRBJ1-5; 9 nucleotides agree with TRBD1. Germline-derived CDR1 and CDR2 are DFQATT and SNEGSKA (reference sequence). The ends lost 4 bases at V and 4 bases at J; junction bases unmatched: 2. The CDR3 has 13 amino acids.

V gene TRBV6-6 combines with J gene TRBJ1-2; no clear D gene. Germline values: CDR1 MNHNY, CDR2 SVGAGI (reference sequence). This CDR3 spans 10 amino acids. V was trimmed by 8 bases and J by 8 bases, leaving 9 bases between them. The CDR3 DNA reads TGTGCCAGCGAGATGGGGGGCTACACCTTC. Translated: CASEMGGYTF.

This chain uses TRBV6-5 with TRBJ2-5; D possibly corresponds to TRBD2 (5 bases). The germline CDR1 and CDR2 sequences are MNHEY and SVGAGI. The V end was cut by 3 bases, the J end by 5 bases, with 13 bases between. The CDR3 spans 14 residues. The CDR3 reads CASSYSFGGETQYF. CDR3 in DNA: TGTGCCAGCAGTTATAGTTTCGGCGGGGAGACCCAGTACTTC.

This clonotype was recorded many times. The rearrangement joins TRBV5-1 to TRBJ2-6; a possible D gene is TRBD2 (6 bases). Germline CDR1 SGHRS, CDR2 YFSETQ. The CDR3 spans 18 residues. The V and J ends lost 0 bases and 0 bases respectively, with 13 bases between them. As DNA, the CDR3 is TGCGCCAGCAGCTTGGGCCAGGCGGGGACCTCTGGGGCCAACGTCCTGACTTTC. Its protein product is CASSLGQAGTSGANVLTF.

This clonotype was found many times. The V and J genes are TRBV25-1 and TRBJ1-2; D ambiguous. The CDR3 contains 13 residues. Trimming removed 6 bases at V and 5 bases at J, with 13 bases between. The germline V gene encodes CDR1 MGHDK and CDR2 SYGVNS. The CDR3, as DNA: TGTGCCAGCAGGCCTCCTATGGGGTATGGCTACACCTTC. Its protein is CASRPPMGYGYTF.

There are many counts of this clonotype. V gene TRBV5-1 combines with J gene TRBJ2-3; 7 nucleotides match TRBD1. The CDR3 extends over 13 amino acids. J gave up 7 bases and V 2 bases, and 4 bases lay outside the gene matches. The germline V gene encodes CDR1 SGHRS and CDR2 YFSETQ. CDR3 protein: CASSFVGQNTQYF. The CDR3 nucleotides are TGCGCCAGCAGCTTCGTGGGACAGAATACGCAGTATTTT.

Many counts were recorded for this clonotype. The chain recombines TRBV6-5 with TRBJ1-4, with 12 bases lining up with TRBD1. V trimming: 4 bases; J trimming: 10 bases; junction bases outside the gene matches: 10. CDR1 and CDR2 (germline): MNHEY, SVGAGI. The CDR3 spans 16 residues. Here the CDR3 DNA reads TGTGCCAGCAGTTTCCTAGGGACAGGGGGCCTAGGAAAACTGTTTTTT. Translating gives CASSFLGTGGLGKLFF.

This clonotype showed up many times. The chain joins TRBV15 to TRBJ2-2, with 7 bases fitting TRBD1. The CDR3 is 16 amino acids. V shed 3 bases and J 4 bases; nucleotides not matched to a gene: 8. Per the germline V gene, CDR1 is LNHNV and CDR2 is YYDKDF (reference sequence). CDR3 nucleotide sequence: TGTGCCACCAGCAGTGGGAAGGGACAGTCCACCGGGGAGCTGTTTTTT. Its protein is CATSSGKGQSTGELFF.

Concerning this clonotype: This sequence may be a read error, since a much larger clone differs from it by one base. The rearrangement links TRBV10-3 to TRBJ1-5; TRBD1 aligns across 7 bases. V was pared by 8 bases and J by 4 bases, with 5 bases of the junction left unmatched. This CDR3 is 13 amino acids long. The V gene's germline CDR1 is ENHRY and CDR2 SYGVKD. The DNA of the CDR3 is TGTGCCATCGGGACAGTGGAAAATCAGCCCCAGCATTTT. Its translation: CAIGTVENQPQHF.

On this clonotype: At one boundary the junction diverges from the germline segment, which might be a read error. The CDR3 region is CASSLSTGDTEAFF. In DNA form, the CDR3 reads TGTGCTAGCAGCTTATCGACAGGGGACACTGAAGCTTTCTTT. This sequence joins TRBV7-7 and TRBJ1-1, with 8 nucleotides matching TRBD1. From germline, CDR1 is SSHAT and CDR2 FNYEAQ (reference sequence). This CDR3 comprises 14 residues.

This clonotype was counted a few times. The V and J genes are TRBV6-6 and TRBJ1-2; 7 nucleotides line up with TRBD1. Looked up from germline, CDR1 is MNHNY and CDR2 is SVGAGI (reference sequence). Trimming took 8 bases from V and 8 from J; bases not matched to a gene: 11. This CDR3 contains 13 residues. The CDR3 DNA is TGTGCCAGCCACCGACAGGGTCTGCGCGGCTACACCTTC. Amino acids: CASHRQGLRGYTF.

This clonotype was counted ten times or more. The rearrangement links TRBV5-4 to TRBJ1-3; a possible D gene is TRBD1 (5 bases). This CDR3 has 15 amino acids. Germline loops: CDR1 SGHNT, CDR2 YYREEE (reference sequence). Between the trimmed V and J ends, which lost 4 bases and 7 bases, there was a span of 18 bases. CDR3 amino acids: CASSAGPGYANTIYF. CDR3 DNA: TGTGCCAGCAGCGCGGGCCCAGGGTACGCGAACACCATATATTTT.

The chain employs TRBV18 and TRBJ1-5; 8 bases fit TRBD1. CDR1 KGHSH and CDR2 LQKENI come from the germline V gene. With V trimmed by 2 bases and J by 6 bases, 3 bases remained unmatched. CDR3 size: 14 residues. CDR3 nucleotide sequence: TGTGCCAGCTCACCAAACCAGGGGGCTCAGCCCCAGCATTTT. Protein product: CASSPNQGAQPQHF.

In this sample, this clonotype turned up many times. The V and J genes are TRBV5-1 and TRBJ1-1; 9 bases fit TRBD1. The trim removed 4 bases at V and 3 bases at J, leaving 10 bases unmatched. There are 16 residues in the CDR3. Germline V gene data show CDR1 as SGHRS and CDR2 as YFSETQ. The CDR3 sequence is CASSRLPGQGDTEAFF. The CDR3 region has the DNA TGCGCCAGCAGCCGACTTCCGGGACAGGGAGACACTGAAGCTTTCTTT.

The V gene is TRBV6-5, the J gene TRBJ2-3, with TRBD1 identical over 12 bases. The CDR3 runs 18 residues. V shed 7 bases and J 2 bases; nucleotides not matched to a gene: 13. Germline CDR1 reads MNHEY; CDR2 reads SVGAGI. The CDR3 bases are TGTGCCAGCAACCCCGGGACAGGGGGCGACTTTGTCACAGATACGCAGTATTTT. Translated: CASNPGTGGDFVTDTQYF.

This clonotype was picked up many times. The chain couples TRBV18 to TRBJ1-1, with D unclear. Germline V gives CDR1 KGHSH, CDR2 LQKENI. Trimming stripped 6 bases from V and 10 bases from J, with 15 bases between. This CDR3 has 12 residues. DNA for the CDR3: TGTGCCAGCTCCCCAGGAGAGGAGGTAGCTTTCTTT. It codes for CASSPGEEVAFF.

In its sample, this clonotype was seen many times. V and J are TRBV20-1 and TRBJ2-7; D call uncertain. This CDR3 is 11 amino acids long. Germline V gene sequence: CDR1 DFQATT, CDR2 SNEGSKA (reference sequence). V shed 5 bases and J shed 4 bases, with 9 bases lying between them. CDR3 nucleotides: TGCAGTGCTCGGACCTCTTACGAGCAGTACGTC. Protein sequence: CSARTSYEQYV.

V gene TRBV5-4 combines with J gene TRBJ2-1; TRBD1 aligns across 7 bases. The CDR3 consists of 14 residues. From germline, CDR1 is SGHNT and CDR2 YYREEE (reference sequence). J lost 8 bases, V lost 0 bases, and 5 bases had no gene match. The CDR3 coding sequence is TGTGCCAGCAGCTTGGGACAGGGAAGGGATGAGCAGTTCTTC. Translating it yields CASSLGQGRDEQFF.

This clonotype was seen a few times. This chain connects TRBV15 to TRBJ1-6; possibly TRBD1 for D (5 bases). Per the germline V gene, CDR1 is LNHNV and CDR2 is YYDKDF (reference sequence). This CDR3 spans 15 amino acids. V was shortened by 3 bases and J by 10 bases, with 16 bases between the two germline ends. The CDR3 region has the DNA TGTGCCACCAGCAGGGACCTGGGGGTTGGGTCACCCCTCCACTTT. It is translated as CATSRDLGVGSPLHF. The entire variable domain, with the rest obtained from reference TRBV15 and TRBJ1-6, is as follows: DAMVIQNPRYQVTQFGKPVTLSCSQTLNHNVMYWYQQKSSQAPKLLFHYYDKDFNNEADTPDNFQSRRPNTSFCFLDIRSPGLGDTAMYLCATSRDLGVGSPLHFGNGTRLTVT.

The chain combines TRBV6-4 with TRBJ2-3; D is undetermined. Germline V gives CDR1 MRHNA, CDR2 SNTAGT. V lost 0 bases, J lost 2 bases, and 9 bases lay in between. This CDR3 is built from 15 residues. CDR3 in DNA: TGTGCCAGCAGTGACTCGGGCTACCCCACAGATACGCAGTATTTT. Amino acids: CASSDSGYPTDTQYF.

This clonotype was observed a few times. V usage is TRBV5-1 and J usage is TRBJ2-4, with TRBD1 identical over 7 bases. The CDR3 is 13 residues long. Germline values: CDR1 SGHRS, CDR2 YFSETQ. V lost 4 bases, J lost 8 bases, and 6 bases stayed unmatched. The CDR3 DNA is TGCGCCAGCAGCCAGAACAGGGGCGACATTCAGTACTTC. It codes for CASSQNRGDIQYF. The variable domain in full, completed from reference TRBV5-1 and TRBJ2-4, reads KAGVTQTPRYLIKTRGQQVTLSCSPISGHRSVSWYQQTPGQGLQFLFEYFSETQRNKGNFPGRFSGRQFSNSRSEMNVSTLELGDSALYLCASSQNRGDIQYFGAGTRLSVL.

This clonotype came up many times. V is TRBV5-1 and J is TRBJ2-1; D not resolved. CDR3 length equals 17 residues. Germline V gives CDR1 SGHRS, CDR2 YFSETQ. V lost 2 bases, J lost 0 bases, and 15 bases lay in between. The CDR3 region is CASSLNSLSHSYNEQFF. DNA for the CDR3: TGCGCCAGCAGCTTAAATTCTCTCAGCCACTCCTACAATGAGCAGTTCTTC.